These 27 T cell receptor beta chains share one sample of origin, sequenced in a study of vaccination and CD4 T cells after COVID-19 (dated by TCRdb to between 2021 and 2023). To prepare the library, PCR was applied. The data were produced on an Illumina iSeq 100. DNA from cultured CD4+ T cells was subjected to TCR sequencing with the Oncomine TCR Beta short-read assay at the Johns Hopkins FTIC core. TCRdb redid the processing of the public reads, applying fastp at Q25 and MiXCR, and retained in-frame beta chains. CDR3 protein sequences are deduplicated, and each keeps its most common genes and DNA. For this sample the table gives around 8,300 distinct CDR3 sequences, of which approximately 57% were detected only once. Clones ranked in the top ten supply around 15% of the sample. These receptors' targets are unknown. The label giving this sample's treatment or condition can be read as: approximately nine-day PBMC culture with coronavirus spike peptide pools or control peptides (ViraFEST assay).

The sample here was cultured CD4+ T cells from blood, taken after SARS-CoV-2 vaccination. These receptors all come from a human donor with COVID-19.

This chain connects TRBV2 to TRBJ2-7; D is perhaps TRBD2 (5 bases). V was cut by 3 bases and J by 1 base, with 10 bases left in between. Germline V gene lookup returns CDR1 SNHLY and CDR2 FYNNEI. The CDR3 is made up of 14 amino acids. CDR3 sequence reads: CASSDNRGSYEQYF. The CDR3 nucleotides are TGTGCCAGCAGTGACAATCGAGGGTCCTACGAGCAGTACTTC.

This chain uses TRBV5-4 with TRBJ1-2, with TRBD1 as a possible D gene (6 bases). The CDR3 covers 13 residues. Germline V gives CDR1 SGHNT, CDR2 YYREEE (reference sequence). Trimming removed 0 bases at V and 7 bases at J, with 10 bases between. The CDR3 region is CASSLELGGGYTF. In DNA form, the CDR3 reads TGTGCCAGCAGCTTGGAATTAGGGGGTGGCTACACCTTC.

This clonotype appeared a few times. CDR3 region: CASSLTGNIGDEQFF. The CDR3 DNA reads as TGTGCCAGCAGCTTGACAGGGAATATCGGCGATGAGCAGTTCTTC. The genes are TRBV11-3 and TRBJ2-1; 7 nucleotides align to TRBD1. The length of the CDR3 is 15 residues. V lost 3 bases to trimming and J lost 8 bases; unmatched junction nucleotides: 10. Per the germline V gene, CDR1 is SGHNT and CDR2 is YENEEA. Supplemented by reference TRBV11-3 and TRBJ2-1, the full variable domain reads EAGVVQSPRYKIIEKKQPVAFWCNPISGHNTLYWYLQNLGQGPELLIRYENEEAVDDSQLPKDRFSAERLKGVDSTLKIQPAELGDSAVYLCASSLTGNIGDEQFFGPGTRLTVL.

This sequence joins TRBV11-3 and TRBJ1-3; D remains unclear. CDR1 and CDR2 (germline): SGHNT, YENEEA. CDR3 length equals 16 residues. With 0 bases removed from V and 5 bases from J, the gap between germline ends came to 14 bases. The CDR3 protein is CASSLDRASSRNTIYF. The CDR3 DNA is TGTGCCAGCAGCTTAGATCGGGCAAGCTCCCGAAACACCATATATTTT.

This clonotype was seen a few times. The gene calls are TRBV10-3 and TRBJ2-5; D is unresolved. Germline loops: CDR1 ENHRY, CDR2 SYGVKD. This CDR3 has 13 residues. Trimming left V 4 bases short and J 2 bases short, with 8 bases between. The CDR3 DNA sequence: TGTGCCATCAGTGGGACGCCTCAAGAGACCCAGTACTTC. This codes for CAISGTPQETQYF.

The chain links TRBV5-4 to TRBJ2-5; D gene ambiguous. In germline, CDR1 is SGHNT, CDR2 YYREEE (reference sequence). V lost 0 bases and J 5 bases, leaving 8 bases between the germline ends. This CDR3 has 13 amino acids. CDR3 nucleotides: TGTGCCAGCAGCTTGGCCTTGCGCGAGACCCAGTACTTC. Its protein product is CASSLALRETQYF.

The CDR3 sequence is CASSPAGGTFYEQYF. The CDR3 DNA reads as TGTGCCAGCAGCCCCGCCGGGGGGACCTTCTACGAGCAGTACTTC. The chain links TRBV6-1 to TRBJ2-7, with 7 bases matching TRBD2. Germline V gene data show CDR1 as MNHNS and CDR2 as SASEGT. This CDR3 spans 15 amino acids. V was pared by 6 bases and J by 3 bases, with 11 bases of the junction left unmatched.

The chain has TRBV6-5 and TRBJ1-2; D ambiguous. The CDR3 runs 14 residues. V dropped 2 bases and J dropped 1 base, with 8 bases sitting between them. Germline V CDR1 and CDR2: MNHEY, SVGAGI. CDR3 in amino acids: CASSYSDDNYGYTF. The CDR3 DNA sequence: TGTGCCAGCAGTTACAGTGACGATAACTATGGCTACACCTTC.

The chain joins TRBV29-1 to TRBJ1-1, with D hard to call. This CDR3 has 13 residues. Trimming stripped 5 bases from V and 0 bases from J, with 10 bases between. Looked up from germline, CDR1 is SQVTM and CDR2 is ANQGSEA. The CDR3: CSVLSDVNTEAFF. The CDR3 coding sequence is TGCAGCGTTCTATCGGATGTGAACACTGAAGCTTTCTTT.

This clonotype is classed as large. The V and J genes are TRBV6-2 or TRBV6-3 and TRBJ2-5; TRBD1 is a possible D gene (6 bases). Germline CDR1 MNHEY, CDR2 SVGEGT. Trimming removed 6 bases from V and 7 bases from J, with 15 bases in between. The CDR3 spans 13 residues. DNA of the CDR3: TGTGCCAGCAGACGGGACACTGTTGGGACCCAGTACTTC. Translating gives CASRRDTVGTQYF.

This clonotype was seen a handful of times. The chain is built from TRBV20-1 and TRBJ2-7; perhaps TRBD2 as D (5 bases). CDR1 is DFQATT and CDR2 is SNEGSKA in the germline V gene (reference sequence). V shed 5 bases and J shed 3 bases, with 14 bases lying between them. CDR3 length: 13 amino acids. In DNA, the CDR3 is TGCAGTGCTGAACTCCGGGAAGGCTACGAGCAGTACTTC. Its translation: CSAELREGYEQYF.

In this sample, this clonotype turned up a few times. The rearrangement joins TRBV27 to TRBJ1-5; D uncertain. The V end was cut by 2 bases, the J end by 4 bases, with 12 bases between. Germline loops: CDR1 MNHEY, CDR2 SMNVEV (reference sequence). The CDR3 contains 15 residues. As DNA, the CDR3 is TGTGCCAGCAGTTTAGGCGGAGCATATAATCAGCCCCAGCATTTT. Translation gives CASSLGGAYNQPQHF.

This clonotype is classed as medium-sized (0.01 to 0.1%). This chain connects TRBV23-1 to TRBJ2-7; D may be TRBD1 (5 bases). TRBV23-1 is assigned to the ORF class and has an uncertain function. CDR3 size: 11 residues. V dropped 3 bases and J dropped 12 bases, with 12 bases sitting between them. Here the CDR3 DNA reads TGCGCCAGCAGTCAGCCAGGGTATCGGTACTTC. This gives the protein CASSQPGYRYF.

The chain is built from TRBV6-2 or TRBV6-3 and TRBJ2-3, with D uncertain. This CDR3 has 15 residues. Looked up from germline, CDR1 is MNHEY and CDR2 is SVGEGT. V was trimmed by 1 base and J by 0 bases, leaving 8 bases between them. The CDR3 nucleotides read TGTGCCAGCAGTTACTTCCGGACCAGCACAGATACGCAGTATTTT. Translating it yields CASSYFRTSTDTQYF.

The chain recombines TRBV6-2 or TRBV6-3 with TRBJ1-1; 8 bases match TRBD1. Germline V CDR1 and CDR2: MNHEY, SVGEGT. The CDR3 runs 16 residues. Germline trimming cut 5 bases from V and 5 bases from J; bases unmatched to any gene: 13. CDR3 residues: CASSPWITGGLTEAFF. In DNA, the CDR3 is TGTGCCAGCAGTCCTTGGATTACAGGGGGGTTAACTGAAGCTTTCTTT.

This clonotype occurred a few times. The chain uses TRBV27 and TRBJ1-1; the D is unclear. In germline, CDR1 is MNHEY, CDR2 SMNVEV (reference sequence). The CDR3 is 16 residues long. V shed 7 bases and J shed 5 bases, with 23 bases lying between them. CDR3 coding DNA: TGTGCCAGCAAACTGATAACCGCCAATAGGAGAACTGAAGCTTTCTTT. Translation: CASKLITANRRTEAFF.

The rearrangement uses TRBV6-1 and TRBJ1-5; the D is unclear. The CDR3 spans 14 residues. V lost 7 bases and J 0 bases, leaving 10 bases between the germline ends. Looked up from germline, CDR1 is MNHNS and CDR2 is SASEGT. The CDR3 region has the DNA TGTGCCAGCACGGGAAGATATAGCAATCAGCCCCAGCATTTT. It translates to CASTGRYSNQPQHF.

The chain employs TRBV7-2 and TRBJ1-1; no clear D. Trimming pared 5 bases from V and 8 bases from J, leaving 12 bases between. Germline V gene sequence: CDR1 SGHTA, CDR2 FQGNSA. The CDR3 runs 12 residues. As DNA, the CDR3 is TGTGCCAGCAGCCAGAGGGTAGGGGAAGCTTTCTTT. This gives the protein CASSQRVGEAFF.

The V call is TRBV14, the J call TRBJ1-6; 7 nucleotides agree with TRBD1. Germline trimming cut 2 bases from V and 10 bases from J; bases unmatched to any gene: 11. CDR1 and CDR2 from the germline V gene are SGHDN and FVKESK. The CDR3 loop spans 16 amino acids. CDR3 sequence reads: CASSQRTGTVNSPLHF. The DNA for the CDR3 is TGTGCCAGCAGCCAACGTACCGGGACAGTAAACTCACCCCTCCACTTT.

This clonotype was observed a handful of times. V usage is TRBV6-1 and J usage is TRBJ2-2; D perhaps matches TRBD2 (7 bases). CDR3 length: 17 amino acids. CDR1 and CDR2 from the germline V gene are MNHNS and SASEGT. V lost 4 bases to trimming and J lost 4 bases, with 19 bases between them. The CDR3 DNA reads as TGTGCCAGCAGTGCCCTATCTGGGGGGGCGGGCACCGGGGAGCTGTTTTTT. This encodes CASSALSGGAGTGELFF.

This sequence joins TRBV20-1 and TRBJ1-1, with D possibly being TRBD1 (5 bases). From germline, CDR1 is DFQATT and CDR2 SNEGSKA (reference sequence). CDR3 length: 14 residues. V shed 7 bases and J shed 1 base, with 16 bases lying between them. CDR3 coding DNA: TGCAGTGAACGGGGGGTTTTGGGGAACACTGAAGCTTTCTTT. It specifies CSERGVLGNTEAFF.

The chain recombines TRBV6-1 with TRBJ2-5, with 12 bases matching TRBD2. V was clipped by 8 bases and J by 5 bases; unmatched bases: 12. The germline CDR1 and CDR2 sequences are MNHNS and SASEGT. There are 16 residues in the CDR3. The CDR3 nucleotides are TGTGCCAGCGGGGCTCTAGCGGGGGGGCCGGGTGAGACCCAGTACTTC. Protein: CASGALAGGPGETQYF.

This clonotype counts as large. The gene calls are TRBV5-1 and TRBJ1-6; 11 bases fit TRBD1. Germline trimming cut 4 bases from V and 10 bases from J; bases unmatched to any gene: 7. Germline lookup yields CDR1 SGHRS and CDR2 YFSETQ. The CDR3 contains 15 residues. CDR3 region: CASSQAGQGGSPLHF. The CDR3 coding sequence is TGCGCCAGCAGCCAAGCGGGACAGGGGGGCTCACCCCTCCACTTT.

This clonotype was detected only once. The chain has TRBV29-1 and TRBJ1-2, with D uncertain. The CDR3 loop spans 10 amino acids. Germline-derived CDR1 and CDR2 are SQVTM and ANQGSEA. V lost 6 bases, J lost 8 bases, and 10 bases lay in between. In DNA, the CDR3 is TGCAGCGTCGCCGGAAGCGGCTACACCTTC. Its protein is CSVAGSGYTF.

This clonotype was observed a few times. This chain connects TRBV20-1 to TRBJ1-5; possibly TRBD1 for D (5 bases). V was trimmed by 6 bases and J by 1 base, leaving 10 bases between them. The CDR3 length is 13 residues. From germline, CDR1 is DFQATT and CDR2 SNEGSKA (reference sequence). The CDR3 sequence is CSARRDSNQPQHF. CDR3 in DNA: TGCAGTGCCCGCCGGGACAGCAATCAGCCCCAGCATTTT.

This chain connects TRBV19 to TRBJ2-7; TRBD1 matches at 7 bases. The CDR3 is made up of 16 amino acids. J lost 2 bases, V lost 8 bases, and 15 bases had no gene match. Germline loops: CDR1 LNHDA, CDR2 SQIVND (reference sequence). CDR3 region: CASGVGAAGGTYEQYF. The CDR3 DNA reads as TGTGCCAGTGGGGTCGGCGCGGCAGGGGGAACCTACGAGCAGTACTTC.

This chain joins TRBV19 and TRBJ2-7; D possibly matches TRBD1 or TRBD2 (5 bases each). V lost 5 bases, J lost 9 bases, and 14 bases lay in between. The V gene's germline CDR1 is LNHDA and CDR2 SQIVND (reference sequence). CDR3 length: 12 amino acids. The CDR3 is CASSRGGVGQYF. The DNA for the CDR3 is TGTGCCAGTAGTCGGGGCGGCGTAGGGCAGTACTTC.